This is a list of T cell receptor beta chains from one sample in a study of blood T cell repertoires in COVID-19. The data were produced by immunoSEQ multiplex PCR, yet TCRdb's version contains in-frame clones alone and is incomplete. This repertoire shows 110,000 or so clones, about 90% found once; its top ten account for 6% to 9.5%. The sequencing sample was made of peripheral blood. The source of these receptors is a man between 65 and 85 years old who had recovered from COVID-19. The CDR3 runs from the conserved cysteine through the conserved F or W. Each record gives: D gene, V gene, J gene, clone size, CDR3 protein, CDR3 DNA. A D gene is named only where the DNA matches it firmly. Size is omitted from some rows. Given values are once, few, many or a class for expanded clones.

TRBD2	TRBV7-3	TRBJ2-3	once	CASSLTGSGSDTQYF	TGTGCCAGCAGCTTAACTGGTAGCGGGAGTGATACGCAGTATTTT
-	TRBV5-1	TRBJ1-2	-	CASSLVVGNYGYTF	TGCGCCAGCAGCTTGGTAGTGGGCAACTATGGCTACACCTTC
-	TRBV24-1	TRBJ2-3	-	CATSDLEGGTQYF	TGTGCCACCAGTGATTTGGAGGGAGGTACGCAGTATTTT
TRBD2	TRBV5-4	TRBJ2-5	-	CASSLSLAVQETQYF	TGTGCCAGCAGCTTGAGCCTAGCGGTCCAAGAGACCCAGTACTTC
-	TRBV9	TRBJ2-5	-	CASSPRSQAGETQYF	TGTGCCAGCAGCCCCCGAAGTCAGGCGGGTGAGACCCAGTACTTC
TRBD1	TRBV28	TRBJ1-5	-	CASSSTPQGVAQPQHF	TGTGCCAGCAGTTCCACCCCCCAGGGGGTCGCTCAGCCCCAGCATTTT
-	TRBV12-3/TRBV12-4	TRBJ2-7	-	CAPNAETLYF	TGTGCCCCCAACGCTGAGACTCTTTACTTC
TRBD2	TRBV27	TRBJ2-1	-	CASNKTSGGYNEQFF	TGTGCCAGCAATAAAACTAGCGGGGGGTACAATGAGCAGTTCTTC
TRBD2	TRBV28	TRBJ2-1	-	CASSSTSGRGGNEQFF	TGTGCCAGCAGTTCGACTAGCGGTCGGGGGGGCAATGAGCAGTTCTTC
TRBD1	TRBV13	TRBJ2-1	once	CASSRRQGTYNEQFF	TGTGCCAGCAGCCGTAGACAGGGAACCTACAATGAGCAGTTCTTC
-	TRBV4-3	TRBJ2-2	-	CASSRLEGGELFF	TGCGCCAGCAGCCGCCTAGAGGGCGGGGAGCTGTTTTTT
-	TRBV5-8	TRBJ2-3	once	CASSLGDPRDTQYF	TGTGCCAGCAGCCTTGGCGACCCGCGGGATACGCAGTATTTT
-	TRBV20-1	TRBJ1-2	-	CSAGRTHGYTF	TGCAGTGCCGGGAGGACCCATGGCTACACCTTC
TRBD1	TRBV5-1	TRBJ2-7	-	CASSLAPGQGNQGEQYF	TGCGCCAGCAGCTTGGCGCCGGGACAGGGGAATCAGGGCGAGCAGTACTTC
-	TRBV5-6	TRBJ1-6	few	CASSRGYLYNSPLHF	TGTGCCAGCAGCCGGGGGTACCTGTATAATTCACCCCTCCACTTT
-	TRBV7-9	TRBJ1-1	-	CASSITANTEAFF	TGTGCCAGCAGCATAACAGCGAACACTGAAGCTTTCTTT
TRBD1	TRBV5-1	TRBJ2-1	-	CASSPTGDLYNEQFF	TGCGCCAGCAGCCCCACAGGGGACCTCTACAATGAGCAGTTCTTC
-	TRBV6-6	TRBJ2-6	-	CASSTRYSGANVLTF	TGTGCCAGCAGTACTCGTTACTCTGGGGCCAACGTCCTGACTTTC
TRBD1	TRBV5-1	TRBJ2-5	-	CASSLQGFGETQYF	TGCGCCAGCAGCTTACAGGGGTTTGGCGAGACCCAGTACTTC
-	TRBV5-6	TRBJ2-1	-	CASRLSGRSSYNEQFF	TGTGCCAGCAGACTTAGCGGTCGGAGCTCCTACAATGAGCAGTTCTTC
TRBD2	TRBV2	TRBJ2-7	-	CAIRLAGVSYEQYF	TGTGCCATACGACTAGCGGGAGTCTCCTACGAGCAGTACTTC
-	TRBV15	TRBJ2-1	-	CATSRREAGNNEQFF	TGTGCCACCAGCAGAAGGGAGGCAGGGAACAATGAGCAGTTCTTC
TRBD1	TRBV27	TRBJ1-1	-	CASSLGRGTMNTEAFF	TGTGCCAGCAGTTTGGGCAGGGGGACCATGAACACTGAAGCTTTCTTT
-	TRBV6-5	TRBJ1-3	-	CASSYSEGSGNTIYF	TGTGCCAGCAGTTACTCGGAGGGCTCTGGAAACACCATATATTTT
TRBD2	TRBV25-1	TRBJ2-7	-	CASSEGGGSSYEQYF	TGTGCCAGCAGTGAAGGAGGCGGGAGCTCCTACGAGCAGTACTTC
-	TRBV5-1	TRBJ2-5	-	CASSLVVYSLETQYF	TGCGCCAGCAGCTTGGTAGTGTATTCGTTGGAGACCCAGTACTTC
-	TRBV30	TRBJ1-5	-	CAWSKGTLKEGLNQPQHF	TGTGCCTGGAGTAAGGGGACGCTCAAGGAGGGGTTAAATCAGCCCCAGCATTTT
-	TRBV5-1	TRBJ2-1	-	CASSRTGLPNEQFF	TGCGCCAGCAGCCGTACAGGGTTGCCCAATGAGCAGTTCTTC
-	TRBV5-5	TRBJ2-3	-	CASSFSGNTDTQYF	TGTGCCAGCAGCTTCTCCGGGAACACAGATACGCAGTATTTT
-	TRBV5-6	TRBJ2-2	-	CASSFYSGNRGGELFF	TGTGCCAGCAGCTTTTATTCCGGGAACCGGGGCGGGGAGCTGTTTTTT
TRBD2	TRBV28	TRBJ2-7	-	CASSSEREGSYEQYF	TGTGCCAGCAGTTCTGAGCGGGAGGGAAGCTACGAGCAGTACTTC
TRBD2	TRBV28	TRBJ2-1	-	CASSSSSGGLYNEQFF	TGTGCCAGCAGTTCCTCTAGCGGGGGGCTATACAATGAGCAGTTCTTC
-	TRBV6-9	TRBJ2-7	-	CASSYPGKVSYEQYF	TGTGCCAGCAGTTACCCCGGGAAAGTATCCTACGAGCAGTACTTC
-	TRBV6-6	TRBJ2-3	-	CASQVRTDTQYF	TGTGCCAGCCAAGTTAGAACAGATACGCAGTATTTT
TRBD1	TRBV11-2	TRBJ2-7	-	CASSLSRQGSYEQYF	TGTGCCAGCAGCTTATCAAGACAGGGATCCTACGAGCAGTACTTC
TRBD2	TRBV27	TRBJ2-5	-	CASRLTSGGAGETQYF	TGTGCCAGCAGGCTGACTAGCGGGGGCGCCGGGGAGACCCAGTACTTC
-	TRBV11-1	TRBJ2-1	-	CASSLSRETYNEQFF	TGTGCCAGCAGCTTAAGTCGGGAAACCTACAATGAGCAGTTCTTC
-	TRBV4-1	TRBJ1-5	few	CASSQSFTAPRPQHF	TGCGCCAGCAGCCAATCGTTTACAGCTCCTCGGCCCCAGCATTTT
-	TRBV29-1	TRBJ1-2	few	CSVDRGRANYGYTF	TGCAGCGTTGACAGGGGACGCGCTAACTATGGCTACACCTTC
-	TRBV5-1	TRBJ1-6	once	CASSFEGDKNSPLHF	TGCGCCAGCAGCTTCGAGGGGGACAAGAATTCACCCCTCCACTTT
-	TRBV9	TRBJ2-5	-	CASSVDTGGTETQYF	TGTGCCAGCAGCGTAGATACGGGGGGCACTGAGACCCAGTACTTC
TRBD2	TRBV7-2	TRBJ2-7	-	CASSIAGRTYEQYF	TGTGCCAGCAGCATAGCGGGGCGTACCTACGAGCAGTACTTC
-	TRBV6-1	TRBJ2-3	-	CASSEGQVTDTQYF	TGTGCCAGCAGTGAAGGACAGGTTACAGATACGCAGTATTTT
TRBD1	TRBV5-4	TRBJ1-6	-	CASSYTQGTGRQSPLHF	TGTGCCAGCAGCTACACGCAGGGGACAGGGCGGCAATCACCCCTCCACTTT
-	TRBV7-2	TRBJ2-3	-	CASSLDQGWADTQYF	TGTGCCAGCAGCTTAGATCAGGGGTGGGCAGATACGCAGTATTTT
-	TRBV3-1/TRBV3-2	TRBJ1-5	-	CASSQGEWPQHF	TGTGCCAGCAGCCAAGGGGAGTGGCCCCAGCATTTT
TRBD2	TRBV7-3	TRBJ2-7	-	CATSPTSGSDEQYF	TGTGCCACCAGTCCTACTAGCGGGAGCGACGAGCAGTACTTC
-	TRBV28	TRBJ1-3	-	CASSLPFSGNTIYF	TGTGCCAGCAGTTTACCTTTCTCTGGAAACACCATATATTTT
-	TRBV7-8	TRBJ2-3	-	CASSLDPGGGTQYF	TGTGCCAGCAGCTTAGATCCTGGCGGGGGCACGCAGTATTTT